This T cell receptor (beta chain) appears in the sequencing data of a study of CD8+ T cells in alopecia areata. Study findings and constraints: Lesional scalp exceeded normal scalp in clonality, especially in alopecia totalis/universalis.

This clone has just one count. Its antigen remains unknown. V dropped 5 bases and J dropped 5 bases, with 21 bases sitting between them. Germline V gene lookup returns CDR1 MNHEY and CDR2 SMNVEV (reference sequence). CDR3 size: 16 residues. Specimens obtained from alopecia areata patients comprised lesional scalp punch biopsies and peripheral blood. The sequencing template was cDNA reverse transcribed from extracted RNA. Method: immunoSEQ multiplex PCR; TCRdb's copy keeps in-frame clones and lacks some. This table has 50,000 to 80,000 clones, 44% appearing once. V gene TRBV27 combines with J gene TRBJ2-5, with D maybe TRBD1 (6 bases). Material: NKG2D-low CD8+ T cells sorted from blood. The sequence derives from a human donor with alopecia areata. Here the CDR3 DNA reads TGTGCCAGCAGTACAAACAGGGTGAGGTCGGGGGAGACCCAGTACTTC. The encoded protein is CASSTNRVRSGETQYF.